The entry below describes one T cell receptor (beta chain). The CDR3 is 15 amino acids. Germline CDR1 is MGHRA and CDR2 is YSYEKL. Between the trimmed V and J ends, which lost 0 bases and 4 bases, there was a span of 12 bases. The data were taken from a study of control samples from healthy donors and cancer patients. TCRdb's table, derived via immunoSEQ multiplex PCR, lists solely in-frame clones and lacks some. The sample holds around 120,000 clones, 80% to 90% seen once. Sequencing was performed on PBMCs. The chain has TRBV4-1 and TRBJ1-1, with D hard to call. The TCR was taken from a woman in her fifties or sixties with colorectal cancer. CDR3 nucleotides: TGCGCCAGCAGCCAAGATCGAGCCGGACGCACTGAAGCTTTCTTT. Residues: CASSQDRAGRTEAFF.